This T cell receptor (beta chain) was recovered during a study of T cells in localized non-small cell lung cancer. Study-wide findings and caveats: Sequence data derive from only one tumor region, so heterogeneity remains possible. Turning up in adjacent lung were a median around 58 of the top 100 tumor clones. Longer overall survival was seen with higher T cell density measured in blood. Exceeding tumor, uninvolved adjacent lung had the highest T cell clonality.

The CDR3 contains 14 residues. V gave up 0 bases and J gave up 6 bases, with 11 bases separating them. Per the germline V gene, CDR1 is SGHRS and CDR2 is YFSETQ. Comment on this clone: Its matching antigen is unknown.

This table comes from immunoSEQ multiplex PCR, and its TCRdb copy is limited to in-frame clones, with some not included. The data hold about 91,000 clones, with 80% to 90% observed a single time. The starting material was peripheral blood, obtained before any cancer treatment. The V gene is TRBV5-1, the J gene TRBJ2-3, with D perhaps TRBD2 (5 bases). This TCR derives from a man aged 35-69 years with stage I squamous cell lung carcinoma. The CDR3 reads CASSLGLNEDTQYF. Written as DNA, the CDR3 is TGCGCCAGCAGCTTGGGACTAAACGAGGATACGCAGTATTTT.